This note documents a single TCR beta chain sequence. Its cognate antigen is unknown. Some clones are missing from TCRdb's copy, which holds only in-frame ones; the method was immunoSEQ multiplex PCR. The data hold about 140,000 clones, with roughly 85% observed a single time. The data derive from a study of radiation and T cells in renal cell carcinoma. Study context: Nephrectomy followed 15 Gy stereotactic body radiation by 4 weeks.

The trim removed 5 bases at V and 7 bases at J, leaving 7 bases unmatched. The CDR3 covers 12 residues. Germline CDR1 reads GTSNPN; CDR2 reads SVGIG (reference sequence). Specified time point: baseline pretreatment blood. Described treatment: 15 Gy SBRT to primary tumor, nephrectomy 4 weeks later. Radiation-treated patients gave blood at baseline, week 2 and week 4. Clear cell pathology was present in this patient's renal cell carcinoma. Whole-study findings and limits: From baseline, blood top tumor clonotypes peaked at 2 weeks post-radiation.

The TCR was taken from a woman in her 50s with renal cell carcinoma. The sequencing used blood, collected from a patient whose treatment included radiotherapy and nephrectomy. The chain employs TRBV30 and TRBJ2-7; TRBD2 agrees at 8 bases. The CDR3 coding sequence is TGTGCCTGGGATGGACTAGCAGTGGAGCAGTACTTC. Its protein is CAWDGLAVEQYF. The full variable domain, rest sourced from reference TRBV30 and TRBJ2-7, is SQTIHQWPATLVQPVGSPLSLECTVEGTSNPNLYWYRQAAGRGLQLLFYSVGIGQISSEVPQNLSASRPQDRQFILSSKKLLLSDSGFYLCAWDGLAVEQYFGPGTRLTVT.